Sequencing of this TCR beta chain was carried out in a study of blood T cell repertoires in COVID-19. Produced via immunoSEQ multiplex PCR; TCRdb's table is partial and in-frame only. This sample yields approximately 94,000 clones, of which roughly 88% are seen a single time; roughly 8.1% belongs to the top ten. Sequencing used peripheral blood. This receptor was taken from a woman aged 70-85 years with acute or convalescent COVID-19.

This CDR3 is CASSLNSGQGAYEQYF. The CDR3 coding sequence is TGTGCCAGCAGCTTAAATTCTGGGCAGGGGGCCTACGAGCAGTACTTC. V is TRBV11-1 and J is TRBJ2-7; the match to TRBD1 covers 7 bases. Trimming cost V 2 bases and J 2 bases; bases outside gene matches: 9. This CDR3 is 16 amino acids long. CDR1 and CDR2 from the germline V gene are SGHAT and FQDESV (reference sequence).